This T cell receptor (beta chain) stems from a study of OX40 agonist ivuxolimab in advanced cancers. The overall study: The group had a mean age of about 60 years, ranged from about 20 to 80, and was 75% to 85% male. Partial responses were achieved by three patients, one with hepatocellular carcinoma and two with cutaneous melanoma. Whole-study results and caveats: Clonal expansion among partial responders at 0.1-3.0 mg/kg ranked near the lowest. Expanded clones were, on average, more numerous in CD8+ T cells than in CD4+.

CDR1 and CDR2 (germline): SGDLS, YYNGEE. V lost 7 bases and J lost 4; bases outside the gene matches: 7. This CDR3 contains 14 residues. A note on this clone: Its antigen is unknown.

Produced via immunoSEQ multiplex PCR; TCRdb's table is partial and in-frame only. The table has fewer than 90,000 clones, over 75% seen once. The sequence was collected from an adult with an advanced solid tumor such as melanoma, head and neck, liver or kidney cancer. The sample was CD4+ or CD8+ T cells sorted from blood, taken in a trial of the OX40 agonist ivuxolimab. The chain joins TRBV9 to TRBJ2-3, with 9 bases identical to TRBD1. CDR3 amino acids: CASGATGGADTQYF. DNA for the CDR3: TGTGCCAGCGGGGCGACAGGGGGAGCAGATACGCAGTATTTT.